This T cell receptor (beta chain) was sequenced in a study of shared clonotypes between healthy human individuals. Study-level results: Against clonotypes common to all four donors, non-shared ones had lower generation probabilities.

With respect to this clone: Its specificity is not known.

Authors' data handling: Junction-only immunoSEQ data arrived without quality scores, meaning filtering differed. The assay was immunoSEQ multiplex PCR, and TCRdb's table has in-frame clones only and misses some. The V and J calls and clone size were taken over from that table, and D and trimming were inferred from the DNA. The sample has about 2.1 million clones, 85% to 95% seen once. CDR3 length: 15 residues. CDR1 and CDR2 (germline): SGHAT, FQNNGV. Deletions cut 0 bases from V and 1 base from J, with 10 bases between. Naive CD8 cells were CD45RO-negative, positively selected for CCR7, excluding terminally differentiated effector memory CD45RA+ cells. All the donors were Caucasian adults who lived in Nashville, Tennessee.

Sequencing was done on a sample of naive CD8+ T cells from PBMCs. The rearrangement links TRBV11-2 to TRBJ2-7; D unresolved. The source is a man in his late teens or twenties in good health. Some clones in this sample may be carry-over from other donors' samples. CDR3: CASSLEWNWSYEQYF. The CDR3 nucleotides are TGTGCCAGCAGCTTAGAGTGGAATTGGTCCTACGAGCAGTACTTC.